These 18 T cell receptor beta chains were sequenced from one sample in a study of blood T cells in healthy people across ages. With a J-beta primer mix and a sample-barcoded 5' primer, a second PCR ran about 6 to 11 cycles. TCRdb re-analysed the 5' RACE reads in MiXCR, keeping a single row per CDR3 protein. The data show 1 million to 1.2 million distinct CDR3 sequences, approximately 38% seen once. Sequencing used blood. These receptors were obtained from a man aged 18 to 30 in good health.

Of note for this clonotype: With a far larger clone one base away, a read error is the likely cause. The chain recombines TRBV11-2 with TRBJ2-4; D is uncertain. CDR1 and CDR2 (germline): SGHAT, FQNNGV. V was pared by 1 base and J by 15 bases, with 13 bases between. The CDR3 spans 12 residues. The chain's CDR3 is CASSLAQETRYF. The CDR3 region has the DNA TGTGCCAGCAGCTTAGCCCAAGAGACCCGGTACTTC.

This clonotype was counted a few times. The V and J genes are TRBV29-1 and TRBJ1-1; possible D gene TRBD1, 5 bases. V was trimmed by 0 bases and J by 6 bases, leaving 14 bases between them. CDR1 and CDR2 from the germline V gene are SQVTM and ANQGSEA. The CDR3 contains 14 residues. CDR3 sequence (DNA): TGCAGCGTTGAAGATCCCAGGGTAGGGCCTGAAGCTTTCTTT. Its translation: CSVEDPRVGPEAFF.

The rearrangement joins TRBV7-9 to TRBJ1-2; D ambiguous. CDR3 length: 16 amino acids. CDR1 is SEHNR, CDR2 FQNEAQ, per germline (reference sequence). V was trimmed by 0 bases and J by 3 bases, leaving 14 bases between them. The CDR3 DNA reads as TGTGCCAGCAGCTTAGCGCCCGGCACAACTGACTATGGCTACACCTTC. Its translation: CASSLAPGTTDYGYTF. The full variable domain, completed using reference TRBV7-9 and TRBJ1-2, is DTGVSQNPRHKITKRGQNVTFRCDPISEHNRLYWYRQTLGQGPEFLTYFQNEAQLEKSRLLSDRFSAERPKGSFSTLEIQRTEQGDSAMYLCASSLAPGTTDYGYTFGSGTRLTVV.

The chain combines TRBV9 with TRBJ2-1; D uncertain. V lost 4 bases, J lost 1 base, and 9 bases lay in between. This CDR3 is built from 14 residues. Germline V gives CDR1 SGDLS, CDR2 YYNGEE. The CDR3 is CASSRTSSYNEQFF. CDR3 in DNA: TGTGCCAGCAGCCGCACATCTTCCTACAATGAGCAGTTCTTC.

This clonotype was detected only a few times. This rearrangement joins TRBV29-1 to TRBJ2-5, with TRBD1 as a possible D gene (5 bases). The CDR3 has 13 residues. The germline CDR1 and CDR2 sequences are SQVTM and ANQGSEA. V was clipped by 4 bases and J by 11 bases, with 20 bases between them. CDR3 loop: CSVVRVSYNEQYF. DNA of the CDR3: TGCAGCGTTGTCAGGGTATCCTACAATGAGCAGTACTTC. The variable domain in full, with the rest retrieved from reference TRBV29-1 and TRBJ2-5, is SAVISQKPSRDICQRGTSLTIQCQVDSQVTMMFWYRQQPGQSLTLIATANQGSEATYESGFVIDKFPISRPNLTFSTLTVSNMSPEDSSIYLCSVVRVSYNEQYFGPGTRLLVL.

The rearrangement links TRBV28 to TRBJ2-1; TRBD2 agrees at 8 bases. V gave up 4 bases and J gave up 5 bases; unmatched junction bases: 7. The CDR3 runs 15 residues. From germline, CDR1 is MDHEN and CDR2 SYDVKM. CDR3 amino acids: CASSSLAAGNNEQFF. In nucleotides, the CDR3 is TGTGCCAGCAGTTCACTAGCGGCGGGGAACAATGAGCAGTTCTTC.

The count of this clonotype is one. CDR3 in amino acids: CASSPHTGEEAFF. DNA for the CDR3: TGTGCCAGCAGTCCACATACAGGGGAGGAAGCTTTCTTT. This chain uses TRBV3-1 with TRBJ1-1; 7 nucleotides match TRBD1. This CDR3 contains 13 residues. Germline V lookup: CDR1 LGHDT, CDR2 YNNKEL (reference sequence). V was clipped by 6 bases and J by 8 bases; unmatched bases: 9.

This clonotype was seen more than once but under ten times. V and J are TRBV20-1 and TRBJ1-2, with TRBD1 identical over 9 bases. Germline CDR1 is DFQATT and CDR2 is SNEGSKA (reference sequence). Trimming cost V 5 bases and J 8 bases; bases outside gene matches: 15. The CDR3 consists of 15 residues. The CDR3 region is CSAEKQGARIWGYTF. CDR3 in DNA: TGCAGTGCTGAAAAACAGGGGGCGCGCATCTGGGGCTACACCTTC.

This clonotype was observed a handful of times. The CDR3: CASSLVSNQETQYF. Written as DNA, the CDR3 is TGTGCCAGCAGTTTAGTGTCTAACCAAGAGACCCAGTACTTC. This rearrangement joins TRBV12-3 or TRBV12-4 to TRBJ2-5; D is unclear. Trimming pared 1 base from V and 0 bases from J, leaving 6 bases between. The CDR3 runs 14 residues.

This clonotype was counted at least ten times. The chain combines TRBV20-1 with TRBJ2-1; 14 bases map to TRBD2. Trimming at V came to 5 bases and at J to 7 bases, leaving 13 bases not matched to a gene. The CDR3 is 17 residues long. CDR1 is DFQATT and CDR2 is SNEGSKA in the germline V gene (reference sequence). The CDR3 DNA is TGCAGTGCTCAGGAGAGGACTAGCGGGGGGTTTGTAAATGAGCAGTTCTTC. It codes for CSAQERTSGGFVNEQFF.

This clonotype was seen only a few times. This sequence joins TRBV6-2 or TRBV6-3 and TRBJ2-1; TRBD2 matches 9 bases. CDR1 and CDR2 (germline): MNHEY, SVGEGT. This CDR3 is 12 amino acids long. V was clipped by 5 bases and J by 10 bases; unmatched bases: 3. CDR3: CASSDTSGEQFF. CDR3 in DNA: TGTGCCAGCAGTGACACTAGCGGGGAGCAGTTCTTC.

The CDR3 reads CASSSIRTGTGDSYEQYF. The CDR3 DNA sequence: TGTGCCAGCAGTTCCATTCGTACCGGGACAGGTGATTCCTACGAGCAGTACTTC. V usage is TRBV12-3 or TRBV12-4 and J usage is TRBJ2-7; TRBD1 matches at 8 bases. This CDR3 has 18 amino acids. V was clipped by 4 bases and J by 1 base; unmatched bases: 15.

This clonotype has at least ten counts. CDR3 region: CASSHRNEQFF. CDR3 bases: TGTGCCAGCAGCCACCGAAATGAGCAGTTCTTC. The V call is TRBV11-2, the J call TRBJ2-1; D is unresolved. Germline loops: CDR1 SGHAT, CDR2 FQNNGV. V lost 5 bases and J 7 bases, leaving 6 bases between the germline ends. The CDR3 totals 11 residues.

This clonotype showed up just a few times. The CDR3 sequence: CASSLRSGAYNEQFF. The CDR3 nucleotides read TGTGCCAGCAGCTTAAGAAGCGGGGCCTACAATGAGCAGTTCTTC. The genes are TRBV7-2 and TRBJ2-1; 7 bases line up with TRBD2. Germline V gene lookup returns CDR1 SGHTA and CDR2 FQGNSA. This CDR3 is 15 amino acids long. V was clipped by 2 bases and J by 2 bases; unmatched bases: 3.

The chain combines TRBV20-1 with TRBJ2-7; 12 positions match TRBD2. The germline gives CDR1 DFQATT, CDR2 SNEGSKA (reference sequence). This CDR3 comprises 16 residues. J lost 2 bases, V lost 3 bases, and 8 bases had no gene match. In DNA form, the CDR3 reads TGCAGTGCTAGGGGGAGACTAGCGGGGGAACCCTACGAGCAGTACTTC. Protein product: CSARGRLAGEPYEQYF.

The V gene is TRBV6-5, the J gene TRBJ1-6; 7 bases map to TRBD1. V was clipped by 5 bases and J by 8 bases; unmatched bases: 0. Germline CDR1 reads MNHEY; CDR2 reads SVGAGI. This CDR3 region has 12 residues. The DNA of the CDR3 is TGTGCCAGCAGTCAGGGGGATTCACCCCTCCACTTT. This encodes CASSQGDSPLHF.

The chain joins TRBV4-2 to TRBJ1-1; TRBD1 matches 8 bases. The V and J ends lost 3 bases and 0 bases, in that order; junction bases with no gene match: 6. Germline assignment: CDR1 LGHNA and CDR2 YNFKEQ. The CDR3 spans 16 residues. The CDR3 DNA reads TGTGCCAGCAGCCACGGACAGGGCGGGATGAACACTGAAGCTTTCTTT. Protein product: CASSHGQGGMNTEAFF.

In its sample, this clonotype was seen a few times. V is TRBV20-1 and J is TRBJ1-5; 10 nucleotides align to TRBD1. CDR3 size: 17 residues. In germline, CDR1 is DFQATT, CDR2 SNEGSKA (reference sequence). J lost 7 bases, V lost 6 bases, and 18 bases had no gene match. CDR3 sequence reads: CSAQDGTGAFGGQPQHF. The CDR3 nucleotides are TGCAGTGCACAGGACGGGACAGGGGCCTTTGGGGGGCAGCCCCAGCATTTT.